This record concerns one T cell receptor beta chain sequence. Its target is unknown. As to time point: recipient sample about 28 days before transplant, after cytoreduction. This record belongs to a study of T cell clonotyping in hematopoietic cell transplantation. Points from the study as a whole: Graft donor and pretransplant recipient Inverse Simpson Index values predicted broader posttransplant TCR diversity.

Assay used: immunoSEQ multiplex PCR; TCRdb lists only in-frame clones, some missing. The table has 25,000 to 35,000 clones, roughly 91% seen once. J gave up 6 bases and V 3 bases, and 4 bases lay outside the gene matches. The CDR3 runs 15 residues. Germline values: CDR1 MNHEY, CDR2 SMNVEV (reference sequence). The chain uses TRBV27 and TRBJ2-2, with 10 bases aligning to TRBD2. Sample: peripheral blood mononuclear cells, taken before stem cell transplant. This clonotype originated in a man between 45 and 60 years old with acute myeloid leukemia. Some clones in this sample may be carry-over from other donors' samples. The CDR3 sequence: CASSFGLAGAGELFF. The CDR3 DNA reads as TGTGCCAGCAGTTTTGGCCTAGCGGGAGCCGGGGAGCTGTTTTTT.